This TCR beta chain was identified in a study of blood T cells in healthy people across ages. Overall study results and limits: The long-lived group displayed more naive CD4+ cells, plus higher diversity, than the aged donors did.

Combining a sample-barcoded 5' primer with a J-beta primer mix, a second PCR ran for 7 to 11 cycles. TCRdb independently ran MiXCR on the 5' RACE reads; one entry per CDR3 protein. The repertoire holds 980,000 or so distinct CDR3 sequences, with roughly 43% as singletons. As regards this clonotype: Its antigen is still unknown.

Sequencing was done on a sample of blood. The source is a man aged 25 to 45 in good health.

The CDR3 protein is CASRVERETQYF. CDR3 nucleotides: TGTGCCAGCAGGGTCGAGAGGGAGACCCAGTACTTC. This rearrangement joins TRBV2 to TRBJ2-5, with no clear D. Looked up from germline, CDR1 is SNHLY and CDR2 is FYNNEI. Trimming removed 6 bases from V and 5 bases from J, with 10 bases in between. CDR3 size: 12 residues.